Shown below are 21 T cell receptor beta chains from a single sample sequenced in a study of blood T cell repertoires in COVID-19 (dated by TCRdb to 2020 to 2022). Library creation used the immunoSEQ multiplex PCR assay. What TCRdb holds here is the immuneACCESS table cut down to in-frame rearrangements. Part of the clones is not present; checked against another copy, under half of the missing clones reflect an unresolved V gene, and the others are unexplained. The sample includes some 100,000 clones, with roughly nine tenths observed a single time. The ten largest make up approximately 10% of the sample. Sequenced sample: peripheral blood. The source is a man aged 45-65 years with acute or convalescent COVID-19.

The chain has TRBV5-1 and TRBJ1-3, with a weak D call TRBD1 (6 bases). Trimming left V 0 bases short and J 0 bases short, with 13 bases between. CDR3 size: 17 residues. The V gene's germline CDR1 is SGHRS and CDR2 YFSETQ. CDR3 coding DNA: TGCGCCAGCAGCTTGGGCCTTGGACAGAACTCTGGAAACACCATATATTTT. Amino acids: CASSLGLGQNSGNTIYF.

The chain links TRBV3-1 (or the pseudogene TRBV3-2) to TRBJ1-2; D is undetermined. V shed 3 bases and J shed 0 bases, with 17 bases lying between them. The germline V gene encodes CDR1 LGHDT and CDR2 YNNKEL (reference sequence). This CDR3 contains 17 residues. CDR3 sequence: CASSHEPLAMTNYGYTF. The CDR3 region has the DNA TGTGCCAGCAGCCACGAACCCCTTGCGATGACTAACTATGGCTACACCTTC.

The genes are TRBV5-1 and TRBJ1-5; D is uncertain. This CDR3 has 16 residues. The V and J ends lost 5 bases and 0 bases respectively, with 15 bases between them. The V gene's germline CDR1 is SGHRS and CDR2 YFSETQ. The CDR3 DNA reads TGCGCCAGCAGGGAGGACGGAACGTATAGCAATCAGCCCCAGCATTTT. Encoded protein: CASREDGTYSNQPQHF.

This clone occurred once. The chain recombines TRBV7-9 with TRBJ2-1; D is ambiguous. Looked up from germline, CDR1 is SEHNR and CDR2 is FQNEAQ (reference sequence). The CDR3 is 14 amino acids. Trimming shortened V by 5 bases and J by 5 bases, and 13 bases separated the two germline ends. DNA for the CDR3: TGTGCCAGCAGCCTTCTCCCTCGGGACAATGAGCAGTTCTTC. It translates to CASSLLPRDNEQFF.

The chain combines TRBV24-1 with TRBJ2-7; TRBD1 matches at 9 bases. There are 15 residues in the CDR3. Germline V gene sequence: CDR1 KGHDR, CDR2 SFDVKD. Losses at the gene ends were 9 bases for V and 4 bases for J; bases not matched to a gene: 12. CDR3 amino acids: CATADRGSPPYEQYF. The CDR3 coding sequence is TGTGCCACCGCCGACAGGGGGTCACCCCCTTACGAGCAGTACTTC.

The chain combines TRBV11-2 with TRBJ1-1; 7 positions match TRBD1. The CDR3 contains 14 residues. CDR1 SGHAT and CDR2 FQNNGV come from the germline V gene. The V segment lost 5 bases and the J segment 1 base; nucleotides outside the gene matches: 4. The CDR3 sequence is CASSTRTGNTEAFF. CDR3 bases: TGTGCCAGCAGCACTCGGACAGGGAACACTGAAGCTTTCTTT.

This clone was recorded once. The V gene is TRBV7-3, the J gene TRBJ2-7; unclear D gene. Looked up from germline, CDR1 is SGHTA and CDR2 is FQGTGA. The CDR3 has 15 residues. Trimming took off 2 bases at V and 1 base at J, with 12 bases between the two ends. The CDR3 DNA reads as TGTGCCAGCAGCTTAGGTACTGAGAAGTCCTACGAGCAGTACTTC. Its translation: CASSLGTEKSYEQYF.

The chain couples TRBV6-5 to TRBJ1-3, with D maybe TRBD1 (5 bases). The CDR3 has 16 amino acids. Germline V gene lookup returns CDR1 MNHEY and CDR2 SVGAGI. V was shortened by 2 bases and J by 1 base, with 12 bases between the two germline ends. As DNA, the CDR3 is TGTGCCAGCAGTTACGGGGCAGGTCGATCTGGAAACACCATATATTTT. Its protein product is CASSYGAGRSGNTIYF.

The chain is built from TRBV5-8 and TRBJ1-5, with a tentative D call TRBD1 (6 bases). The length of the CDR3 is 18 residues. The V gene's germline CDR1 is SGHTS and CDR2 YDEGEE. The V and J ends lost 4 bases and 0 bases respectively, with 20 bases between them. The CDR3 DNA reads as TGTGCCAGCAGCCGATGGACAGACTTCCATTATAGCAATCAGCCCCAGCATTTT. Translated, it gives CASSRWTDFHYSNQPQHF.

This clone appeared a few times. This chain connects TRBV11-2 to TRBJ2-7, with 7 bases lining up with TRBD2. Germline V lookup: CDR1 SGHAT, CDR2 FQNNGV. The V gene end was trimmed by 1 base and the J gene end by 6 bases; junction bases not matched to a gene: 6. CDR3 length equals 14 residues. The CDR3 nucleotides read TGTGCCAGCAGCTTAGGGACTAGATCGGTCGAGCAGTACTTC. It specifies CASSLGTRSVEQYF.

This rearrangement joins TRBV6-6 to TRBJ1-2, with D perhaps matching TRBD1 (5 bases). The CDR3 has 14 residues. Germline V CDR1 and CDR2: MNHNY, SVGAGI (reference sequence). The germline V and J ends were trimmed by 5 bases and 6 bases, with 16 bases remaining between them. The CDR3: CASSHPGQLDGYTF. DNA of the CDR3: TGTGCCAGCAGTCATCCAGGGCAGTTAGATGGCTACACCTTC.

This chain joins TRBV6-1 and TRBJ1-4; tentatively, D is TRBD1 (6 bases). Germline assignment: CDR1 MNHNS and CDR2 SASEGT. V was pared by 5 bases and J by 4 bases, with 14 bases between. This CDR3 is 15 amino acids long. The CDR3 DNA follows: TGTGCCAGCAGTTCGTTTAGGACAGTTAATGAAAAACTGTTTTTT. This translates into CASSSFRTVNEKLFF.

V is TRBV3-1 (or the pseudogene TRBV3-2) and J is TRBJ1-5; D gene ambiguous. V was cut by 3 bases and J by 0 bases, with 18 bases left in between. Germline CDR1 and CDR2: LGHDT and YNNKEL (reference sequence). This CDR3 region has 18 residues. DNA of the CDR3: TGTGCCAGCAGCCACGGGGTAGTAGATTGGGATAGCAATCAGCCCCAGCATTTT. Protein: CASSHGVVDWDSNQPQHF.

This clone was recorded only once. J is TRBJ2-2 and V is TRBV19, with a possible D match to TRBD2 (6 bases). This CDR3 comprises 15 residues. The germline gives CDR1 LNHDA, CDR2 SQIVND (reference sequence). Trimming shortened V by 2 bases and J by 4 bases, and 11 bases separated the two germline ends. CDR3 protein: CASSIIQGGTGELFF. The CDR3 DNA sequence: TGTGCCAGTAGTATAATCCAGGGAGGCACCGGGGAGCTGTTTTTT.

The chain combines TRBV2 with TRBJ1-1; D perhaps matches TRBD1 (6 bases). Trimming left V 10 bases short and J 1 base short, with 22 bases between. The CDR3 covers 16 residues. Germline V gene lookup returns CDR1 SNHLY and CDR2 FYNNEI. CDR3: CATASPRGQGNTEAFF. The DNA of the CDR3 is TGTGCCACGGCCTCCCCGCGGGGGCAGGGGAACACTGAAGCTTTCTTT. The full variable domain, rest sourced from reference TRBV2 and TRBJ1-1, is EPEVTQTPSHQVTQMGQEVILRCVPISNHLYFYWYRQILGQKVEFLVSFYNNEISEKSEIFDDQFSVERPDGSNFTLKIRSTKLEDSAMYFCATASPRGQGNTEAFFGQGTRLTVV.

V gene TRBV11-2 combines with J gene TRBJ2-1, with D perhaps TRBD2 (5 bases). CDR1 is SGHAT, CDR2 FQNNGV, per germline. CDR3 size: 13 residues. Trimming stripped 4 bases from V and 5 bases from J, with 9 bases between. The CDR3 loop reads CASSWERDNEQFF. DNA for the CDR3: TGTGCCAGCAGCTGGGAGAGAGACAATGAGCAGTTCTTC. The full variable domain, completed using reference TRBV11-2 and TRBJ2-1, is EAGVAQSPRYKIIEKRQSVAFWCNPISGHATLYWYQQILGQGPKLLIQFQNNGVVDDSQLPKDRFSAERLKGVDSTLKIQPAKLEDSAVYLCASSWERDNEQFFGPGTRLTVL.

The chain employs TRBV5-1 and TRBJ2-1, with D maybe TRBD2 (6 bases). Germline lookup yields CDR1 SGHRS and CDR2 YFSETQ. V gave up 1 base and J gave up 5 bases, with 7 bases separating them. The CDR3 length is 13 residues. CDR3 loop: CASSLWGDNEQFF. The CDR3 DNA sequence: TGCGCCAGCAGCTTGTGGGGGGACAATGAGCAGTTCTTC.

This clone has just one count. This sequence joins TRBV5-4 and TRBJ1-1; possibly TRBD1 for D (6 bases). V dropped 4 bases and J dropped 3 bases, with 13 bases sitting between them. The CDR3 spans 14 residues. Germline V gene sequence: CDR1 SGHNT, CDR2 YYREEE (reference sequence). CDR3 nucleotide sequence: TGTGCCAGCAGCACCGGACAGAGAGACACTGAAGCTTTCTTT. It specifies CASSTGQRDTEAFF.

The chain carries TRBV6-5 and TRBJ1-2; no clear D. Trimming cost V 1 base and J 0 bases, with 6 bases left between them. This CDR3 has 14 amino acids. In germline, CDR1 is MNHEY, CDR2 SVGAGI. The CDR3 DNA follows: TGTGCCAGCAGTTACTTCAGATCTAACTATGGCTACACCTTC. Amino acid sequence: CASSYFRSNYGYTF.

The gene calls are TRBV5-3 and TRBJ1-6; D may be TRBD1 (6 bases). TRBV5-3 is annotated as an ORF whose role is uncertain. Trimming left V 4 bases short and J 0 bases short, with 20 bases between. This CDR3 contains 19 residues. In nucleotides, the CDR3 is TGTGCCAGAAGCCCCTCCGCCAGGGGAAGGAGCTCCTATAATTCACCCCTCCACTTT. Translation: CARSPSARGRSSYNSPLHF.

The chain links TRBV6-1 to TRBJ2-7, with TRBD1 as a possible D gene (5 bases). CDR1 is MNHNS, CDR2 SASEGT, per germline. The V end lost 1 base, the J end lost 2 bases, and 12 bases lay between the germline ends. This CDR3 is 15 amino acids long. CDR3 sequence: CASSEESGRAYEQYF. CDR3 coding DNA: TGTGCCAGCAGTGAAGAAAGTGGCAGGGCCTACGAGCAGTACTTC.